This T cell receptor beta chain was identified in a study of blood T cell repertoires in COVID-19. Study context: Specimens from acute and convalescent COVID-19 originated in the United States, Italy and Spain. T cells, B-cell-depleted T cells, or PBMCs supplied cDNA or gDNA.

Cohort 3 recovery required two negative PCRs, clearance, or symptom resolution. V was clipped by 3 bases and J by 11 bases; unmatched bases: 4. This CDR3 region has 14 residues. In its sample, this clone was seen once. Original processing notes: It was from reference gene primer amplification that nucleated cell counts were estimated. Measured with immunoSEQ multiplex PCR; TCRdb has only the in-frame clones, and not every one. That table supplies the V and J calls and clone size; D and trimming were determined from the DNA. Found here are roughly 290,000 clones, 89% of them singletons; the top ten hold 1.5% to 2%.

V gene TRBV23-1 combines with J gene TRBJ1-6; 10 positions agree with TRBD1. TRBV23-1 is annotated as an ORF whose role is uncertain. This receptor was identified in a woman aged 40-49 years who had recovered from COVID-19. Sequencing was done on a sample of PBMCs or T cells enriched from blood (not recorded which). The CDR3, as DNA: TGCGCCAGCAGTCAGTCGGGACAGGGGACACCCCTCCACTTT. Translated, it gives CASSQSGQGTPLHF.